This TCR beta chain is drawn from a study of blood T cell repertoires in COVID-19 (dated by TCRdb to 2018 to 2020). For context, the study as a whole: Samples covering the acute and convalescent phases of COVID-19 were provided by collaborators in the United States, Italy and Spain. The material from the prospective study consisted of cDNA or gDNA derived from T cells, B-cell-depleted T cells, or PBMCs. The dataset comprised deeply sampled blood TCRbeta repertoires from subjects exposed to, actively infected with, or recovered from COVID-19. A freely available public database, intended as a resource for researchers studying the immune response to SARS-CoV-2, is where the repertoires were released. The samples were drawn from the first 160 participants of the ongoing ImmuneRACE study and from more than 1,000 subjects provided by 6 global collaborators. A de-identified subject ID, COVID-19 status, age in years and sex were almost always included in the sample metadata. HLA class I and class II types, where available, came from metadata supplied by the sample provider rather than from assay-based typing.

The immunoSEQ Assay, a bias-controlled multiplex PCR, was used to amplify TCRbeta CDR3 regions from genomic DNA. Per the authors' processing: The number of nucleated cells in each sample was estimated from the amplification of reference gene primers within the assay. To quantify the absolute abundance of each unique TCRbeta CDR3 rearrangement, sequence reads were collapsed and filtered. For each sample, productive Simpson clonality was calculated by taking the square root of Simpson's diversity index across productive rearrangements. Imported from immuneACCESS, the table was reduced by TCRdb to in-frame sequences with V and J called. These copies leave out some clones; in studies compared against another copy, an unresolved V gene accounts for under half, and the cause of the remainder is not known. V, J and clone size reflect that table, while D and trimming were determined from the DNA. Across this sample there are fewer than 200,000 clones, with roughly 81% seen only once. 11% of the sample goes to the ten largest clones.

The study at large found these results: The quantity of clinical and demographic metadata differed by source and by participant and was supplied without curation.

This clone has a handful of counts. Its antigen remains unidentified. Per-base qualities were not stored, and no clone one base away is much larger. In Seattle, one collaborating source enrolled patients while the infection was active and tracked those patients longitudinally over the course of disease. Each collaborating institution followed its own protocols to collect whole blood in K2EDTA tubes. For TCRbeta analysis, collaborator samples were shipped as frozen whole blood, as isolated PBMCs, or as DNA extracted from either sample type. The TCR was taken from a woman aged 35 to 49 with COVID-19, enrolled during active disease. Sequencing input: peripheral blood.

The bases read TGTGCCAGCAGTACCCCAGGAGCGGGGGGGTACAATGAGCAGTTCTTC. This gives the protein CASSTPGAGGYNEQFF. The chain is made from TRBV27 and TRBJ2-1, with 10 bases matching TRBD2. The germline V gene (reference sequence) specifies MNHEY as CDR1 and SMNVEV as CDR2. Compared with germline, V lacks 5 bases and J lacks 4 bases; bases without a gene match: 8. The CDR3 contains 16 residues, cysteine and phenylalanine counted. The DNA shown is the 48-base CDR3, in frame from base 1.